Listed below are T cell receptor beta chains from one sample, sequenced in a study of CD8 T cells in Susac syndrome. Each CDR3 protein is one row after TCRdb ran MiXCR on the immunoSEQ multiplex PCR reads. The sample includes fewer than 250,000 distinct CDR3 sequences, 85% to 95% of them seen just once. The specimen was CD4+ T cells from PBMCs. The receptors originated from a human donor in good health. Both conserved end residues are part of each CDR3. D genes are given only for firm matches.

TRBV6-5	TRBD2	TRBJ2-2	CASSYPSGGAGELFF	TGTGCCAGCAGTTACCCTAGCGGGGGGGCCGGGGAGCTGTTTTTT
TRBV28	-	TRBJ2-1	CASSSLPIEQFF	TGTGCCAGCAGTTCCCTTCCCATTGAGCAGTTCTTC
TRBV29-1	-	TRBJ2-6	CSVQEVANVLTF	TGCAGCGTGCAGGAGGTAGCCAACGTCCTGACTTTC
TRBV11-2	-	TRBJ1-1	CASSFQENTEVFF	TGTGCCAGCAGCTTCCAGGAGAACACTGAAGTTTTCTTT
TRBV20-1	-	TRBJ1-2	CSARARGLYGYTF	TGCAGTGCTAGAGCCCGGGGACTCTATGGCTACACCTTC
TRBV19	TRBD2	TRBJ2-1	CATGAGGNNQKGQFF	TGTGCCACCGGAGCGGGAGGAAACAACCAGAAGGGGCAGTTCTTC
TRBV29-1	TRBD1	TRBJ2-3	CSGELTGKYADTQYF	TGCAGCGGTGAATTGACAGGGAAGTACGCAGATACGCAGTATTTT
TRBV20-1	TRBD1	TRBJ1-5	CSALDRGSSNQPQHF	TGCAGTGCTCTCGACAGGGGTTCCAGCAATCAGCCCCAGCATTTT
TRBV13	TRBD1	TRBJ1-5	CASSLAGTGLNQPQHF	TGTGCCAGCAGCTTAGCGGGGACAGGGCTCAATCAGCCCCAGCATTTT
TRBV7-7	-	TRBJ2-5	CASSLTRGEETQYF	TGTGCTAGCAGCTTGACACGAGGGGAAGAGACCCAGTACTTC
TRBV15	-	TRBJ2-3	CATSRALRGSRTDTQYF	TGTGCCACCAGCAGAGCCTTAAGGGGTTCTCGCACAGATACGCAGTATTTT
TRBV3-1	TRBD2	TRBJ2-1	CASSSGTSGPYNEQFF	TGTGCCAGCAGCTCGGGGACTAGCGGACCCTACAATGAGCAGTTCTTC
TRBV28	-	TRBJ2-7	CASSLPGAGYEQYF	TGTGCCAGCAGTTTACCAGGGGCTGGATACGAGCAGTACTTC
TRBV29-1	TRBD2	TRBJ2-1	CSVARGAINEQFF	TGCAGCGTTGCGCGGGGGGCCATCAATGAGCAGTTCTTC
TRBV27	TRBD1	TRBJ1-2	CASSGRGPYGYTF	TGTGCCAGCAGTGGCAGGGGGCCATATGGCTACACCTTC
TRBV5-6	TRBD2	TRBJ2-1	CASSGLAGGDNEQFF	TGTGCCAGCAGCGGACTAGCGGGGGGGGACAATGAGCAGTTCTTC
TRBV12-3/TRBV12-4	TRBD1	TRBJ1-2	CASSHRGTYGYTF	TGTGCCAGCAGCCACAGGGGAACCTATGGCTACACCTTC